The 12 T cell receptor beta chains below all came from one sample that was sequenced in a study of blood T cell repertoires in COVID-19. The table came from immunoSEQ multiplex PCR; TCRdb's copy has only in-frame clones and leaves some out. The sample lists more than 200,000 clones; 88% were seen once. The material sequenced was peripheral blood. The receptors were sampled from a man in his 70s with acute or convalescent COVID-19.

This chain connects TRBV18 to TRBJ2-1; 9 bases are shared with TRBD2. CDR1 is KGHSH, CDR2 LQKENI, per germline. This CDR3 contains 17 residues. Germline trimming cut 0 bases from V and 3 bases from J; bases unmatched to any gene: 6. In DNA form, the CDR3 reads TGTGCCAGCTCACCACCAACCGGGACTAGCAGCTACAATGAGCAGTTCTTC. Amino acid sequence: CASSPPTGTSSYNEQFF.

This chain links TRBV18 with TRBJ2-7; 10 bases line up with TRBD1. Germline CDR1 and CDR2: KGHSH and LQKENI. Losses at the gene ends were 2 bases for V and 1 base for J; bases not matched to a gene: 5. The CDR3 sequence is 16 residues long. The CDR3 loop is CASSPTGTGDSYEQYF. The CDR3 DNA reads as TGTGCCAGCTCACCAACCGGGACAGGGGATTCCTACGAGCAGTACTTC.

The J gene is TRBJ2-1, the V gene TRBV5-1; tentative D call: TRBD2 (6 bases). Trimming stripped 0 bases from V and 5 bases from J, with 9 bases between. The CDR3 covers 14 residues. Germline assignment: CDR1 SGHRS and CDR2 YFSETQ. DNA for the CDR3: TGCGCCAGCAGCTTGGGTAGCGGCCACAATGAGCAGTTCTTC. The encoded protein is CASSLGSGHNEQFF.

This chain connects TRBV6-4 to TRBJ2-2; D not certain. This CDR3 region has 15 residues. Germline CDR1 is MRHNA and CDR2 is SNTAGT. Trimming took 6 bases from V and 7 from J, leaving 18 bases between them. This CDR3 is CASRMIAQVGGELFF. The CDR3 DNA reads TGTGCCAGCAGAATGATTGCGCAGGTTGGCGGGGAGCTGTTTTTT.

This clone was seen once. The chain is built from TRBV18 and TRBJ1-1; TRBD1 agrees at 9 bases. The V segment lost 5 bases and the J segment 0 bases; nucleotides outside the gene matches: 4. Per germline, CDR1 KGHSH and CDR2 LQKENI. The CDR3 contains 15 residues. CDR3 sequence (DNA): TGTGCCAGCTCAACGGGGACAGGGTTGAACACTGAAGCTTTCTTT. It specifies CASSTGTGLNTEAFF.

This chain connects TRBV19 to TRBJ2-5; TRBD1 agrees at 7 bases. The ends lost 7 bases at V and 2 bases at J; junction bases unmatched: 7. CDR3 length: 14 amino acids. The germline gives CDR1 LNHDA, CDR2 SQIVND (reference sequence). The CDR3 loop is CASKARGFQETQYF. The CDR3 bases are TGTGCCAGTAAAGCCAGGGGGTTTCAAGAGACCCAGTACTTC.

V is TRBV24-1 and J is TRBJ2-1, with TRBD1 identical over 9 bases. This CDR3 is 15 amino acids long. V lost 4 bases, J lost 8 bases, and 8 bases stayed unmatched. The germline CDR1 and CDR2 sequences are KGHDR and SFDVKD. CDR3 residues: CATSEPGTGNDEQFF. Written as DNA, the CDR3 is TGTGCCACCAGTGAGCCCGGGACAGGGAACGATGAGCAGTTCTTC.

The chain joins TRBV6-5 to TRBJ2-7, with D perhaps matching TRBD2 (6 bases). The germline CDR1 and CDR2 sequences are MNHEY and SVGAGI. The CDR3 has 15 residues. V was shortened by 0 bases and J by 2 bases, with 11 bases between the two germline ends. The CDR3 sequence: CASSYSLRGPYEQYF. In nucleotides, the CDR3 is TGTGCCAGCAGTTACTCCCTGCGGGGCCCCTACGAGCAGTACTTC.

V and J are TRBV6-5 and TRBJ2-7, with D possibly matching TRBD1 (6 bases). Trimming removed 6 bases at V and 4 bases at J, with 16 bases between. The CDR3 is 14 residues long. Germline loops: CDR1 MNHEY, CDR2 SVGAGI. This CDR3 is CASSQGGQSYEQYF. Written as DNA, the CDR3 is TGTGCCAGCAGCCAAGGGGGTCAGTCATACGAGCAGTACTTC.

The V call is TRBV2, the J call TRBJ1-2, with a possible D match to TRBD1 (6 bases). The ends were cut back, 4 bases at V and 4 bases at J, with 10 bases in the middle. The CDR3 consists of 13 residues. CDR1 SNHLY and CDR2 FYNNEI come from the germline V gene. In DNA, the CDR3 is TGTGCCAGCAGTGTCGCACAGGGCTATGGCTACACCTTC. Its protein product is CASSVAQGYGYTF.

The chain employs TRBV7-9 and TRBJ2-7; 8 bases are a match to TRBD1. From germline, CDR1 is SEHNR and CDR2 FQNEAQ (reference sequence). Trimming took 1 base from V and 3 from J; bases not matched to a gene: 8. This CDR3 spans 16 amino acids. CDR3 bases: TGTGCCAGCAGCTTAGTGTGGACAGGGATAGACTACGAGCAGTACTTC. This codes for CASSLVWTGIDYEQYF.

This rearrangement joins TRBV14 to TRBJ1-2, with TRBD1 matching 7 bases. The CDR3 loop spans 14 amino acids. V was clipped by 1 base and J by 7 bases; unmatched bases: 6. Germline values: CDR1 SGHDN, CDR2 FVKESK. CDR3 loop: CASSQGGGLGGYTF. In DNA, the CDR3 is TGTGCCAGCAGCCAAGGAGGGGGCCTAGGTGGCTACACCTTC.